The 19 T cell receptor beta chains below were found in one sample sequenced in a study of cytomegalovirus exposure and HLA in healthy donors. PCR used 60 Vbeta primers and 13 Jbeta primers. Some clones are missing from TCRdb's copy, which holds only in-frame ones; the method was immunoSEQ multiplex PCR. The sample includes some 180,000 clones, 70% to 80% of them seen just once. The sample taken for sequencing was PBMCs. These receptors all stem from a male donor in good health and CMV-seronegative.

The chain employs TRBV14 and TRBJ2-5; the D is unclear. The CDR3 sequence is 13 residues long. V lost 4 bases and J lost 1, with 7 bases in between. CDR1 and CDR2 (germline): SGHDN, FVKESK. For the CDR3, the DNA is TGTGCCAGCAGCCCGGAGTTCCAAGAGACCCAGTACTTC. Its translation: CASSPEFQETQYF.

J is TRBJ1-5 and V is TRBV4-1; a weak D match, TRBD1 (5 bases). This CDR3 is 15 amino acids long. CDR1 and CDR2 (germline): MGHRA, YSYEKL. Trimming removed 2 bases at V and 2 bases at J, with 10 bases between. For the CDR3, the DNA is TGCGCCAGCAGCCAACTACAGACAGGCAATCAGCCCCAGCATTTT. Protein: CASSQLQTGNQPQHF.

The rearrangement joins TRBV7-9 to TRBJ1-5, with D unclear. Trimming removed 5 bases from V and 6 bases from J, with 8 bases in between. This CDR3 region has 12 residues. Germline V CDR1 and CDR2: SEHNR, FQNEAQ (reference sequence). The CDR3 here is CASSPPGQPQHF. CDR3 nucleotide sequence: TGTGCCAGCAGCCCCCCAGGTCAGCCCCAGCATTTT.

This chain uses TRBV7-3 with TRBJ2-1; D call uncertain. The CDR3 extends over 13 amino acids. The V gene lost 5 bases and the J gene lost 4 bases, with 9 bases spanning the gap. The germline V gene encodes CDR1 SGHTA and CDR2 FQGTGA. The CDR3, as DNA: TGTGCCAGCAGCACTGAACCGTACAATGAGCAGTTCTTC. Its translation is CASSTEPYNEQFF.

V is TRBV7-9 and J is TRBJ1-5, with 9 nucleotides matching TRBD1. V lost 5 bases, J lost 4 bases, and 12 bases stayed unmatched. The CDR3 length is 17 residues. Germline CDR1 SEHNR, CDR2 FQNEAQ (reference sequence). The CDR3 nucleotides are TGTGCCAGCAGCGGACGGAGTGGACAGGGGAAGAATCAGCCCCAGCATTTT. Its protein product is CASSGRSGQGKNQPQHF.

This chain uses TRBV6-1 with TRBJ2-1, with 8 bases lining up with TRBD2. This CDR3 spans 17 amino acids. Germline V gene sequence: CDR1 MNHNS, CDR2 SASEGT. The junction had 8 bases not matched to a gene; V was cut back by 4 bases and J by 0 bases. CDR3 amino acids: CASSVGRGASSYNEQFF. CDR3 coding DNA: TGTGCCAGCAGTGTCGGGCGGGGGGCGAGCTCCTACAATGAGCAGTTCTTC.

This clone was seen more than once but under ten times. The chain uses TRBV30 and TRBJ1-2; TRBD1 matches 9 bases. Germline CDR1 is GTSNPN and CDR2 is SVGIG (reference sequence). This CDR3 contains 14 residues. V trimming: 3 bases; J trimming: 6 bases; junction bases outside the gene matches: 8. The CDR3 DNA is TGTGCCTGGAGCAACAAACAGGGGGCCGATGGCTACACCTTC. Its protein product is CAWSNKQGADGYTF.

For the CDR3, the DNA is TGTGCCAGCAGCTTGTCTTTTGATACGCAGTATTTT. Translated: CASSLSFDTQYF. V is TRBV5-8 and J is TRBJ2-3; D is ambiguous. The germline CDR1 and CDR2 sequences are SGHTS and YDEGEE. The CDR3 spans 12 residues. V gave up 1 base and J gave up 6 bases, with 6 bases separating them.

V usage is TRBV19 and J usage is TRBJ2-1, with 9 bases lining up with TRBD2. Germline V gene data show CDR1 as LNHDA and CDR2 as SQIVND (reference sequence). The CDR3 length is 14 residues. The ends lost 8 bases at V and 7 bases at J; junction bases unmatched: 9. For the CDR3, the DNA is TGTGCCAGTTTGCGAGCGGGGGGCGGGAATGAGCAGTTCTTC. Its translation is CASLRAGGGNEQFF.

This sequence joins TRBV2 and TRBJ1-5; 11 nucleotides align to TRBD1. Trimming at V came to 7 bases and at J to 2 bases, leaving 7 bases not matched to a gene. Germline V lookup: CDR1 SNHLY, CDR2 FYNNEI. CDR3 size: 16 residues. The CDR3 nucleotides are TGTGCCAGCACCCGGACAGGGGGCTTGGGCAATCAGCCCCAGCATTTT. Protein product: CASTRTGGLGNQPQHF.

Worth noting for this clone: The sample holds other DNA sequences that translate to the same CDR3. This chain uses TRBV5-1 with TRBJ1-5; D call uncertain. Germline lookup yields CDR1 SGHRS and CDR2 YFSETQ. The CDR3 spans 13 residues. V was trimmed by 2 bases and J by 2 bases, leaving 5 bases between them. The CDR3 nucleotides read TGCGCCAGCAGCTTTGAGGGCAATCAGCCCCAGCATTTT. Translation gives CASSFEGNQPQHF. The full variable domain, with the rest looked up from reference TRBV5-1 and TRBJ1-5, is KAGVTQTPRYLIKTRGQQVTLSCSPISGHRSVSWYQQTPGQGLQFLFEYFSETQRNKGNFPGRFSGRQFSNSRSEMNVSTLELGDSALYLCASSFEGNQPQHFGDGTRLSIL.

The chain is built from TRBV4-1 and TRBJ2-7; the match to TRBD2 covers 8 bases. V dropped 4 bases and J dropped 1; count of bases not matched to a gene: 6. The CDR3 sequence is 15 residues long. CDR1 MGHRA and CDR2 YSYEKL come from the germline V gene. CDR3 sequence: CASSPRAGASYEQYF. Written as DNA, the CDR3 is TGCGCCAGCAGCCCCCGAGCGGGGGCTTCCTACGAGCAGTACTTC.

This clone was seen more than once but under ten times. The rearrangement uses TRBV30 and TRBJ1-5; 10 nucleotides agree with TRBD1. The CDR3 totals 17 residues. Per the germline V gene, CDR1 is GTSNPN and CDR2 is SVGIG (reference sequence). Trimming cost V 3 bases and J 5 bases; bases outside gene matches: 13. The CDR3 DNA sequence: TGTGCCTGGAGGGGGATCCTCCTGACAGGGGGCGATCAGCCCCAGCATTTT. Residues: CAWRGILLTGGDQPQHF.

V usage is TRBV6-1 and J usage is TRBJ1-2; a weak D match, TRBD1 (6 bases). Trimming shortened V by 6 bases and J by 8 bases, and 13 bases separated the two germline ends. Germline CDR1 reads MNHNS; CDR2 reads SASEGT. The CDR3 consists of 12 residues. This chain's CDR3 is CASSGDKGGYTF. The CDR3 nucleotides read TGTGCCAGCAGCGGGGACAAAGGAGGCTACACCTTC.

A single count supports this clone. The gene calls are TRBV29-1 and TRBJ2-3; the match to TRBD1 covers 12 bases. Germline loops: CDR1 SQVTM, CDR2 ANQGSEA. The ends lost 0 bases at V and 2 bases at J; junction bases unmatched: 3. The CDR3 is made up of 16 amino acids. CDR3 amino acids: CSVEDGTGGFTDTQYF. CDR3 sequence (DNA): TGCAGCGTTGAAGATGGGACAGGGGGCTTCACAGATACGCAGTATTTT.

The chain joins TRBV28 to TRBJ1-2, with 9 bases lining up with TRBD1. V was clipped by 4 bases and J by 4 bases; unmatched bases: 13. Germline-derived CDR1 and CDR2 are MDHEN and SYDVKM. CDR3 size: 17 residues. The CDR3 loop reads CASSSVLQGAFSYGYTF. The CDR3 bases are TGTGCCAGCAGTTCCGTACTACAGGGGGCATTTTCCTATGGCTACACCTTC.

The CDR3: CASSLSRWQGGYEQYF. CDR3 bases: TGTGCCAGTAGTCTATCGAGGTGGCAGGGAGGCTACGAGCAGTACTTC. The chain uses TRBV19 and TRBJ2-7, with a tentative D call TRBD2 (6 bases). Per germline, CDR1 LNHDA and CDR2 SQIVND (reference sequence). The CDR3 totals 16 residues. The V and J ends lost 5 bases and 3 bases respectively, with 20 bases between them.

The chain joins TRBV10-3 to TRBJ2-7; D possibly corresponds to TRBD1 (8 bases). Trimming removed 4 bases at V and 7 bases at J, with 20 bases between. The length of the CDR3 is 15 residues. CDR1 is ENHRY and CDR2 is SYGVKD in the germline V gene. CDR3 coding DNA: TGTGCCATCAGTGGGGGCTGGACAGGGAGGGGGGAGCAGTACTTC. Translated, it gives CAISGGWTGRGEQYF.

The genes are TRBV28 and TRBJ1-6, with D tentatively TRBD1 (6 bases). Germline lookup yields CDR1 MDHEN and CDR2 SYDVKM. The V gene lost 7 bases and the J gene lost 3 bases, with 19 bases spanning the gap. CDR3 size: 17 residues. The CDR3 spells CASNRDTGNHYNSPLHF. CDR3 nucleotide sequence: TGTGCCAGCAATAGAGACACAGGGAACCACTATAATTCACCCCTCCACTTT. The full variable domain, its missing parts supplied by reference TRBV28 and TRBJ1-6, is DVKVTQSSRYLVKRTGEKVFLECVQDMDHENMFWYRQDPGLGLRLIYFSYDVKMKEKGDIPEGYSVSREKKERFSLILESASTNQTSMYLCASNRDTGNHYNSPLHFGNGTRLTVT.